This TCR beta chain was identified in a study of identical twins. TCRdb recomputed calls from the 5' RACE reads with MiXCR, one row per CDR3 protein. Among about 730,000 distinct CDR3 sequences listed, approximately 22% were seen once. V was trimmed by 5 bases and J by 4 bases, leaving 13 bases between them. Germline values: CDR1 SGHRS, CDR2 YFSETQ. This CDR3 has 13 residues. A further study also used this sample, focusing on T cells expressing NK-cell markers.

The sample was PBMCs. The chain links TRBV5-1 to TRBJ2-7; tentative D call: TRBD1 (6 bases). This TCR came from a woman under 30 in good health. Here the CDR3 reads CASRGASTYEQYF. In DNA form, the CDR3 reads TGCGCCAGCAGGGGGGCCTCAACTTACGAGCAGTACTTC.